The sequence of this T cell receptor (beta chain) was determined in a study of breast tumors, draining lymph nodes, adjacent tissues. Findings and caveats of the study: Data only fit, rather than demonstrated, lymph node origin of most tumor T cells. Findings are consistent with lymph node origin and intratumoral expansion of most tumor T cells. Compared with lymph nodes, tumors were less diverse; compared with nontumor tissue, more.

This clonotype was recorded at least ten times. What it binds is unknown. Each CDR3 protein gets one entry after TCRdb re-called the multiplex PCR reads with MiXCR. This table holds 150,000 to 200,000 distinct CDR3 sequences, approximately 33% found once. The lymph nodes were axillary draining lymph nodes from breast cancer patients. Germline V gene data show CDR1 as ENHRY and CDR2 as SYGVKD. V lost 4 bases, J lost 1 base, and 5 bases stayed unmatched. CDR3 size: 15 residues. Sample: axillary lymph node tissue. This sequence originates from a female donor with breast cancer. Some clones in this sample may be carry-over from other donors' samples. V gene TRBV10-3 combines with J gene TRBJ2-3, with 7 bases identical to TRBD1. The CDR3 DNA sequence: TGTGCCATCAGTGCCCTACAGGGGCGCACAGATACGCAGTATTTT. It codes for CAISALQGRTDTQYF.